This T cell receptor (beta chain) derives from a study of cytomegalovirus exposure and HLA in healthy donors. Concerning this clone itself: Its antigen is unknown.

General study points: There was a cluster of highly shared sequence variants that was likely a sequencing artifact. Overall, approximately 150 TCR beta chains were annotated as cytomegalovirus-associated.

At the time of sampling, donors were nominally healthy, though unrecorded immune exposures were likely. With 60 Vbeta and 13 Jbeta primers, the PCR was carried out. Assay used: immunoSEQ multiplex PCR; TCRdb lists only in-frame clones, some missing. The data contain about 160,000 clones, roughly four fifths of them singletons. The germline CDR1 and CDR2 sequences are MNHNS and SASEGT. The CDR3 consists of 14 residues. Trimming took 4 bases from V and 1 from J; bases not matched to a gene: 3. Source material: PBMCs. The chain carries TRBV6-1 and TRBJ2-7; 8 nucleotides line up with TRBD1. The TCR comes from a man between 50 and 59 years old in good health and CMV-seropositive. This CDR3 reads CASSAGQESYEQYF. In nucleotides, the CDR3 is TGTGCCAGCAGTGCGGGACAGGAGTCCTACGAGCAGTACTTC.